These 7 T cell receptor beta chains were all obtained from the same sample, sequenced in a study of molecular identifiers for immune sequencing clone quantification. TCRdb re-derived calls from the PCR reads in MiXCR, one entry per CDR3 protein. The table lists 460,000 or so distinct CDR3 sequences, 25% of them singletons. What was sequenced was naive CD8+ T cells from blood, with Jurkat cell RNA spiked in. Subset given: FACS-sorted CD8+CD4-CCR7+CD45RA+ naive T cells. These receptors came from a human donor in good health. Some libraries in this study had Jurkat cell RNA spiked in.

This clonotype has a handful of counts. This rearrangement joins TRBV4-3 to TRBJ2-7; TRBD2 is a possible D gene (5 bases). The germline V gene has CDR1 LGHNA and CDR2 YSLEER. V lost 4 bases and J lost 6, with 19 bases in between. The CDR3 is 15 residues long. The CDR3 nucleotides read TGCGCCAGCAGCCCAGGTCGGTGGGAGACTGGCGAGCAGTACTTC. Amino acids: CASSPGRWETGEQYF.

This clonotype was seen a few times. The V call is TRBV4-1, the J call TRBJ2-4, with a weak D call TRBD2 (7 bases). This CDR3 contains 14 residues. The germline V gene has CDR1 MGHRA and CDR2 YSYEKL. Trimming stripped 0 bases from V and 7 bases from J, with 10 bases between. The CDR3 is CASSQERGANIQYF. The CDR3 coding sequence is TGCGCCAGCAGCCAAGAACGGGGGGCGAACATTCAGTACTTC.

This clonotype was recorded many times. The gene calls are TRBV7-2 and TRBJ1-3, with no clear D. Trimming removed 1 base from V and 0 bases from J, with 7 bases in between. This CDR3 has 15 residues. In germline, CDR1 is SGHTA, CDR2 FQGNSA. The CDR3 sequence: CASSLDPSSGNTIYF. CDR3 bases: TGTGCCAGCAGCTTAGACCCGAGCTCTGGAAACACCATATATTTT.

Worth noting for this clonotype: A much more abundant neighbour one base away suggests this may be a read error. The CDR3 spells CASGQPTSSYNEQFF. CDR3 sequence (DNA): TGCGCCAGCGGCCAACCAACGAGCTCCTACAATGAGCAGTTCTTC. The gene calls are TRBV5-1 and TRBJ2-1, with D uncertain. The CDR3 runs to 15 residues. Trimming left V 7 bases short and J 0 bases short, with 14 bases between. Germline CDR1 and CDR2: SGHRS and YFSETQ.

This clonotype has just a few counts. V usage is TRBV5-1 and J usage is TRBJ2-1; D is possibly TRBD1 or TRBD2 (5 bases each). Per the germline V gene, CDR1 is SGHRS and CDR2 is YFSETQ. V was cut by 1 base and J by 3 bases, with 11 bases left in between. The CDR3 totals 15 residues. The CDR3 sequence: CASSLLGPDYNEQFF. The CDR3 nucleotides read TGCGCCAGCAGCTTGTTGGGACCCGACTACAATGAGCAGTTCTTC.

V gene TRBV4-3 combines with J gene TRBJ2-7; D is uncertain. Germline assignment: CDR1 LGHNA and CDR2 YSLEER. CDR3 length equals 13 residues. The V end was cut by 6 bases, the J end by 3 bases, with 12 bases between. CDR3 in DNA: TGCGCCAGCAGTGCCTGGCGCAACTACGAGCAGTACTTC. Amino acid sequence: CASSAWRNYEQYF.

This clonotype was counted at least ten times. V usage is TRBV6-6 and J usage is TRBJ2-3, with no clear D. This CDR3 contains 16 residues. The germline V and J ends were trimmed by 4 bases and 1 base, with 15 bases remaining between them. Germline CDR1 and CDR2: MNHNY and SVGAGI (reference sequence). The CDR3 sequence: CASSSPTAAGTDTQYF. The CDR3 DNA reads TGTGCCAGCAGTTCCCCCACAGCCGCTGGCACAGATACGCAGTATTTT.